One and the same sample provided the 30 T cell receptor beta chains below, sequenced in a study of metastatic and nonmetastatic thyroid tumors. None of the patients had undergone any treatment ahead of thyroid surgery. TCRdb re-analyzed the PCR reads using MiXCR. The sample records around 34,000 clones, about 29% being singletons. Sequenced: blood. The receptors stem from a female donor with papillary thyroid cancer or a benign thyroid nodule (not recorded which). Some clones in this sample may be carry-over from other donors' samples.

This clone occurred a few times. The chain carries TRBV2 and TRBJ2-7; TRBD2 is a possible D gene (7 bases). This CDR3 has 12 amino acids. V was pared by 6 bases and J by 6 bases, with 12 bases between. The germline V gene encodes CDR1 SNHLY and CDR2 FYNNEI. The CDR3 sequence: CASRGGQSEQYF. The CDR3 bases are TGTGCCAGCAGGGGGGGGCAGAGCGAGCAGTACTTC.

CDR3 protein: CASSLDQGLLGEEQYF. The CDR3 DNA sequence: TGTGCCAGCAGCTTAGATCAAGGTCTTCTAGGCGAGGAGCAGTACTTC. This chain links TRBV11-2 with TRBJ2-7; no firm D call. The CDR3 runs to 16 residues. V lost 0 bases and J 7 bases, leaving 19 bases between the germline ends. From germline, CDR1 is SGHAT and CDR2 FQNNGV.

The chain couples TRBV4-1 to TRBJ1-1; TRBD1 aligns across 7 bases. V was clipped by 4 bases and J by 7 bases; unmatched bases: 9. The CDR3 spans 14 residues. Germline V CDR1 and CDR2: MGHRA, YSYEKL. CDR3 amino acids: CASSPDRWRIEAFF. The CDR3 DNA follows: TGCGCCAGCAGCCCGGACAGGTGGCGTATTGAAGCTTTCTTT.

This clone was observed a handful of times. The chain joins TRBV2 to TRBJ2-7; no definite D call. Germline loops: CDR1 SNHLY, CDR2 FYNNEI. With 6 bases removed from V and 3 bases from J, the gap between germline ends came to 15 bases. The CDR3 runs to 14 residues. The CDR3: CASRPGLANYEQYF. CDR3 bases: TGTGCCAGCAGACCCGGGTTAGCCAACTACGAGCAGTACTTC.

This clone was recorded a few times. The CDR3 spells CASSPPGLGQYF. The CDR3 DNA reads as TGTGCCAGCAGCCCCCCCGGGCTAGGGCAGTACTTC. The V call is TRBV7-2, the J call TRBJ2-7; D is uncertain. The V end was cut by 5 bases, the J end by 9 bases, with 14 bases between. The germline gives CDR1 SGHTA, CDR2 FQGNSA. The CDR3 consists of 12 residues.

This clone was seen ten or more times. The genes are TRBV10-1 and TRBJ2-1; a possible D gene is TRBD2 (6 bases). CDR1 WNHNN and CDR2 SYGVQD come from the germline V gene (reference sequence). This CDR3 is built from 13 residues. Trimming shortened V by 1 base and J by 9 bases, and 10 bases separated the two germline ends. CDR3 residues: CASSELFGGEQFF. The CDR3 DNA reads TGCGCCAGCAGTGAGTTGTTCGGGGGTGAGCAGTTCTTC.

This clone was counted ten times or more. The chain has TRBV6-1 and TRBJ1-2; D remains ambiguous. This CDR3 is 12 amino acids long. Trimming took off 4 bases at V and 4 bases at J, with 7 bases between the two ends. The V gene's germline CDR1 is MNHNS and CDR2 SASEGT. CDR3 protein: CASSVSTYGYTF. CDR3 DNA: TGTGCCAGCAGTGTTTCCACCTATGGCTACACCTTC.

This clone was detected ten times or more. The genes are TRBV29-1 and TRBJ2-3; 10 nucleotides match TRBD2. Germline trimming cut 4 bases from V and 0 bases from J; bases unmatched to any gene: 16. Germline-derived CDR1 and CDR2 are SQVTM and ANQGSEA. This CDR3 spans 19 amino acids. The chain's CDR3 is CSVVLLSSGSVTSTDTQYF. The CDR3 region has the DNA TGCAGCGTTGTATTGTTGTCTAGCGGGAGCGTAACTAGCACAGATACGCAGTATTTT.

The sample holds one count of this clone. V usage is TRBV20-1 and J usage is TRBJ2-7; the D gene is possibly TRBD2 (6 bases). Germline V gives CDR1 DFQATT, CDR2 SNEGSKA (reference sequence). The CDR3 loop spans 15 amino acids. The V and J ends lost 6 bases and 0 bases respectively, with 18 bases between them. CDR3 DNA sequence: TGCAGTGCGTTGGGTCTCGACGGGAGCTCCTACGAGCAGTACTTC. Translation: CSALGLDGSSYEQYF.

This clone was recorded at least ten times. V gene TRBV11-2 combines with J gene TRBJ2-5; TRBD2 aligns across 7 bases. The CDR3 is 15 residues long. V dropped 5 bases and J dropped 7; count of bases not matched to a gene: 13. The germline gives CDR1 SGHAT, CDR2 FQNNGV. CDR3 residues: CASSPRVSREATQYF. CDR3 DNA: TGTGCCAGCAGCCCTCGGGTCAGCCGGGAGGCGACCCAGTACTTC.

This clone was detected ten times or more. The genes are TRBV7-2 and TRBJ2-5; 8 bases fit TRBD2. Germline assignment: CDR1 SGHTA and CDR2 FQGNSA. V trimming: 10 bases; J trimming: 4 bases; junction bases outside the gene matches: 8. This CDR3 is 13 amino acids long. CDR3 nucleotides: TGTGCCACCGGGGGGGGGTGGTTAGAGACCCAGTACTTC. Protein product: CATGGGWLETQYF.

This clone was seen repeatedly, ten times or more. In the same sample, other DNA sequences code for this CDR3. V gene TRBV27 combines with J gene TRBJ2-7; the D gene is possibly TRBD2 (6 bases). CDR1 and CDR2 (germline): MNHEY, SMNVEV (reference sequence). The germline V and J ends were trimmed by 3 bases and 6 bases, with 15 bases remaining between them. The CDR3 consists of 14 residues. The CDR3 loop is CASSLRRGSGEQYF. CDR3 in DNA: TGTGCCAGCAGTTTGCGGCGGGGTTCGGGCGAGCAGTACTTC.

This clone was counted many times. This rearrangement joins TRBV2 to TRBJ1-5, with D perhaps matching TRBD1 (5 bases). Deletions cut 3 bases from V and 6 bases from J, with 12 bases between. Per germline, CDR1 SNHLY and CDR2 FYNNEI. This CDR3 contains 14 residues. CDR3 sequence (DNA): TGTGCCAGCAGTGACAGGGCGGCTACTCAGCCCCAGCATTTT. This codes for CASSDRAATQPQHF. The full variable domain, rest sourced from reference TRBV2 and TRBJ1-5, is EPEVTQTPSHQVTQMGQEVILRCVPISNHLYFYWYRQILGQKVEFLVSFYNNEISEKSEIFDDQFSVERPDGSNFTLKIRSTKLEDSAMYFCASSDRAATQPQHFGDGTRLSIL.

The V and J genes are TRBV2 and TRBJ2-5; D is unclear. This CDR3 region has 13 residues. V lost 5 bases, J lost 5 bases, and 12 bases lay in between. The germline V gene has CDR1 SNHLY and CDR2 FYNNEI. For the CDR3, the DNA is TGTGCCAGCAGTAAGACGCCGCCGGAGACCCAGTACTTC. It specifies CASSKTPPETQYF.

This clone was observed at least ten times. This chain links TRBV9 with TRBJ1-6; D gene unclear. The CDR3 totals 15 residues. Trimming left V 0 bases short and J 8 bases short, with 12 bases between. Germline V gives CDR1 SGDLS, CDR2 YYNGEE. Here the CDR3 reads CASSVEGIRDSPLHF. CDR3 sequence (DNA): TGTGCCAGCAGCGTAGAGGGTATTAGGGATTCACCCCTCCACTTT. Drawing the rest from reference TRBV9 and TRBJ1-6, the complete variable domain is DSGVTQTPKHLITATGQRVTLRCSPRSGDLSVYWYQQSLDQGLQFLIQYYNGEERAKGNILERFSAQQFPDLHSELNLSSLELGDSALYFCASSVEGIRDSPLHFGNGTRLTVT.

By share, this clone ranks as medium-sized. V is TRBV30 and J is TRBJ1-2; TRBD1 agrees at 9 bases. Germline V gene data show CDR1 as GTSNPN and CDR2 as SVGIG (reference sequence). Trimming took 4 bases from V and 5 from J; bases not matched to a gene: 5. The CDR3 has 13 amino acids. CDR3 residues: CAWTGTGRYGYTF. The CDR3 bases are TGTGCCTGGACCGGGACAGGGAGATATGGCTACACCTTC.

This clone occurred many times. The rearrangement joins TRBV30 to TRBJ1-5; no firm D call. The CDR3 has 13 residues. Trimming stripped 0 bases from V and 4 bases from J, with 7 bases between. CDR1 and CDR2 from the germline V gene are GTSNPN and SVGIG (reference sequence). In DNA, the CDR3 is TGTGCCTGGAGTGTAAACCGAAATCAGCCCCAGCATTTT. Amino acid sequence: CAWSVNRNQPQHF. The full variable domain, with the rest looked up from reference TRBV30 and TRBJ1-5, is SQTIHQWPATLVQPVGSPLSLECTVEGTSNPNLYWYRQAAGRGLQLLFYSVGIGQISSEVPQNLSASRPQDRQFILSSKKLLLSDSGFYLCAWSVNRNQPQHFGDGTRLSIL.

This clone appeared many times. This sequence joins TRBV13 and TRBJ1-4, with D perhaps matching TRBD1 (6 bases). The CDR3 has 15 residues. With 2 bases removed from V and 8 bases from J, the gap between germline ends came to 15 bases. Germline assignment: CDR1 PRHDT and CDR2 FYEKMQ (reference sequence). Here the CDR3 reads CASSLHAGGGEKLFF. DNA of the CDR3: TGTGCCAGCAGCTTACATGCGGGCGGGGGCGAAAAACTGTTTTTT. The complete variable domain, with remaining parts taken from reference TRBV13 and TRBJ1-4, reads AAGVIQSPRHLIKEKRETATLKCYPIPRHDTVYWYQQGPGQDPQFLISFYEKMQSDKGSIPDRFSAQQFSDYHSELNMSSLELGDSALYFCASSLHAGGGEKLFFGSGTQLSVL.

Many counts were recorded for this clone. V and J are TRBV6-1 and TRBJ1-2; 10 bases agree with TRBD1. Germline V gene lookup returns CDR1 MNHNS and CDR2 SASEGT. V lost 1 base, J lost 4 bases, and 0 bases stayed unmatched. The CDR3 is 14 amino acids. CDR3 residues: CASSEGTGGYGYTF. CDR3 in DNA: TGTGCCAGCAGTGAAGGGACAGGGGGCTATGGCTACACCTTC.

Concerning this clone itself: Other DNA sequences of this sample code for an identical CDR3. CDR3 in amino acids: CAWSHEDAGSRETQYF. In nucleotides, the CDR3 is TGTGCCTGGAGCCATGAGGACGCTGGGAGCCGCGAGACCCAGTACTTC. The chain uses TRBV30 and TRBJ2-5, with D possibly being TRBD2 (5 bases). V lost 3 bases, J lost 5 bases, and 22 bases lay in between. The germline V gene has CDR1 GTSNPN and CDR2 SVGIG (reference sequence). This CDR3 spans 16 amino acids. The full variable domain, rest sourced from reference TRBV30 and TRBJ2-5, is SQTIHQWPATLVQPVGSPLSLECTVEGTSNPNLYWYRQAAGRGLQLLFYSVGIGQISSEVPQNLSASRPQDRQFILSSKKLLLSDSGFYLCAWSHEDAGSRETQYFGPGTRLLVL.

This clone occurred many times. The chain has TRBV6-1 and TRBJ2-1; D unresolved. The CDR3 length is 12 residues. Germline CDR1 MNHNS, CDR2 SASEGT. Between the trimmed V and J ends, which lost 7 bases and 5 bases, there was a span of 9 bases. As DNA, the CDR3 is TGTGCCAGCAACCGGGCCAACAATGAGCAGTTCTTC. The encoded protein is CASNRANNEQFF.

The table lists this clone with many counts. The V gene is TRBV16, the J gene TRBJ2-7, with 10 nucleotides matching TRBD1. V lost 4 bases to trimming and J lost 5 bases; unmatched junction nucleotides: 8. The CDR3 has 15 residues. CDR1 and CDR2 (germline): KGHSY, FQNENV. The CDR3 protein is CASSPPGQGPHEQYF. CDR3 coding DNA: TGTGCCAGCAGCCCCCCGGGACAGGGGCCGCACGAGCAGTACTTC.

This clone was seen many times. The chain links TRBV11-2 to TRBJ2-3, with 10 bases that match TRBD2. The ends lost 3 bases at V and 2 bases at J; junction bases unmatched: 8. Germline assignment: CDR1 SGHAT and CDR2 FQNNGV. This CDR3 region has 17 residues. CDR3 sequence reads: CASSFSPGTSATDTQYF. The CDR3, as DNA: TGTGCCAGCAGCTTCTCCCCCGGGACTAGCGCCACAGATACGCAGTATTTT.

This clone was seen a few times. The chain links TRBV19 to TRBJ1-1; D remains unclear. The CDR3 consists of 15 residues. Per germline, CDR1 LNHDA and CDR2 SQIVND (reference sequence). With 3 bases removed from V and 4 bases from J, the gap between germline ends came to 15 bases. CDR3 sequence (DNA): TGTGCCAGTAGTATCTCCGGCATTTTAGTCACTGAAGCTTTCTTT. Translating gives CASSISGILVTEAFF. The complete variable domain, with remaining parts taken from reference TRBV19 and TRBJ1-1, reads DGGITQSPKYLFRKEGQNVTLSCEQNLNHDAMYWYRQDPGQGLRLIYYSQIVNDFQKGDIAEGYSVSREKKESFPLTVTSAQKNPTAFYLCASSISGILVTEAFFGQGTRLTVV.

This clone appeared a few times. The chain is built from TRBV19 and TRBJ2-7, with D perhaps TRBD1 (6 bases). The V and J ends lost 6 bases and 2 bases respectively, with 17 bases between them. Germline lookup yields CDR1 LNHDA and CDR2 SQIVND (reference sequence). The CDR3 extends over 15 amino acids. The CDR3: CASRKVGDTPYEQYF. CDR3 coding DNA: TGTGCCAGTAGGAAAGTCGGGGACACCCCCTACGAGCAGTACTTC.

This clone showed up many times. This chain uses TRBV27 with TRBJ2-1, with D possibly being TRBD1 (6 bases). Looked up from germline, CDR1 is MNHEY and CDR2 is SMNVEV (reference sequence). The CDR3 contains 11 residues. Deletions cut 7 bases from V and 10 bases from J, with 11 bases between. The CDR3, as DNA: TGTGCCAGCACTGACAGGTACGAGCAGTTCTTC. This encodes CASTDRYEQFF.

By its share, this clone is medium-sized. The V call is TRBV6-1, the J call TRBJ1-5, with unresolved D. Germline-derived CDR1 and CDR2 are MNHNS and SASEGT. This CDR3 region has 13 residues. V was pared by 2 bases and J by 2 bases, with 4 bases between. The CDR3 region has the DNA TGTGCCAGCAGTGAAACCGGCAATCAGCCCCAGCATTTT. Encoded protein: CASSETGNQPQHF.

This clone was seen ten or more times. The rearrangement joins TRBV29-1 to TRBJ1-2; D ambiguous. Germline loops: CDR1 SQVTM, CDR2 ANQGSEA. Trimming removed 3 bases from V and 4 bases from J, with 15 bases in between. This CDR3 comprises 14 residues. CDR3 sequence (DNA): TGCAGCGTTGAGAATGAGGACCGTACCTATGGCTACACCTTC. Residues: CSVENEDRTYGYTF. The full variable domain, completed using reference TRBV29-1 and TRBJ1-2, is SAVISQKPSRDICQRGTSLTIQCQVDSQVTMMFWYRQQPGQSLTLIATANQGSEATYESGFVIDKFPISRPNLTFSTLTVSNMSPEDSSIYLCSVENEDRTYGYTFGSGTRLTVV.

This clone was seen a handful of times. The genes are TRBV2 and TRBJ2-7; D is perhaps TRBD1 (7 bases). From germline, CDR1 is SNHLY and CDR2 FYNNEI. The CDR3 covers 14 residues. V was clipped by 11 bases and J by 2 bases, with 19 bases between them. The CDR3 protein is CAAGKGGTTYEQYF. CDR3 coding DNA: TGTGCCGCGGGAAAAGGGGGCACTACCTACGAGCAGTACTTC.

This clone was picked up a small number of times. Relative to the germline gene, one junction end is altered; a read error may explain this. The CDR3 loop is CASSWGTGPMNTEAFF. DNA for the CDR3: TGCGCCAGCAGCTGGGGGACAGGACCAATGAACACTGAAGCTTTCTTT. The V call is TRBV5-4, the J call TRBJ1-1, with 8 bases aligning to TRBD1. The CDR3 runs 16 residues. Germline V gene lookup returns CDR1 SGHNT and CDR2 YYREEE (reference sequence). Looking up the rest from reference TRBV5-4 and TRBJ1-1 gives the full variable domain: ETGVTQSPTHLIKTRGQQVTLRCSSQSGHNTVSWYQQALGQGPQFIFQYYREEENGRGNFPPRFSGLQFPNYSSELNVNALELDDSALYLCASSWGTGPMNTEAFFGQGTRLTVV.